Listed below are T cell receptor beta chains from one sample, sequenced in a study of tumour-infiltrating T cells in Burkitt lymphoma. Only in-frame clones appear in the TCRdb table, and some are missing; sequencing was by immunoSEQ multiplex PCR. The sample carries 13,000 to 15,000 clones, roughly 80% recorded once. The material sequenced was tumor tissue. The receptors derive from a human donor with diffuse large B-cell lymphoma. Each CDR3 is given with its conserved first and last residue. A D gene is named only where the DNA matches it firmly. Clone size is stated in some rows and not others, as once, few, many or a class when expanded.

size,V,D,J,CDR3,DNA
NA,TRBV4-1,TRBD2,TRBJ2-3,CASSQEAGVADTQYF,TGCGCCAGCAGCCAAGAAGCGGGAGTAGCGGATACGCAGTATTTT
NA,TRBV29-1,NA,TRBJ1-1,CSVRITAWGTEAFF,TGCAGCGTGCGTATTACAGCTTGGGGCACTGAAGCTTTCTTT
NA,TRBV25-1,NA,TRBJ1-2,CASNGRFYGYTF,TGTGCCAGCAACGGACGGTTCTATGGCTACACCTTC
NA,TRBV29-1,NA,TRBJ2-7,CSVESEPRAGHPGETYEQYF,TGCAGCGTCGAAAGTGAACCTAGAGCGGGTCACCCTGGGGAAACCTACGAGCAGTACTTC
NA,TRBV5-8,NA,TRBJ2-7,CASSLYGVEQYF,TGTGCCAGCAGCTTGTATGGGGTCGAGCAGTACTTC
NA,TRBV29-1,NA,TRBJ1-2,CSAEEGNYGYTF,TGCAGCGCTGAGGAGGGGAACTATGGCTACACCTTC
NA,TRBV20-1,NA,TRBJ2-3,CSNGKSDTQYF,TGCAGTAATGGGAAAAGCGATACGCAGTATTTT
NA,TRBV15,NA,TRBJ2-3,CATSRRTGTDTQYF,TGTGCCACCAGCAGGAGGACGGGGACAGATACGCAGTATTTT
NA,TRBV11-2,TRBD1,TRBJ1-4,CASSLDRFNEKLFF,TGTGCCAGCAGCTTGGACAGGTTTAATGAAAAACTGTTTTTT
NA,TRBV5-4,TRBD2,TRBJ2-1,CASSLEAGRTYNEQFF,TGTGCCAGCAGCTTGGAAGCGGGACGAACCTACAATGAGCAGTTCTTC
NA,TRBV6-1,TRBD1,TRBJ2-5,CASSELDRVEETQYF,TGTGCCAGCAGTGAATTAGACAGGGTGGAAGAGACCCAGTACTTC
few,TRBV25-1,TRBD2,TRBJ2-3,CASNGGSPDTQYF,TGTGCCAGCAACGGCGGGAGTCCAGATACGCAGTATTTT
NA,TRBV7-9,NA,TRBJ2-5,CASSLARWRQETQYF,TGTGCCAGCAGCTTAGCAAGGTGGCGCCAAGAGACCCAGTACTTC
NA,TRBV9,TRBD1,TRBJ2-1,CASSVPGQGGNEQFF,TGTGCCAGCAGCGTACCGGGACAGGGGGGCAATGAGCAGTTCTTC
NA,TRBV5-1,TRBD2,TRBJ2-5,CASTRTSGTETQYF,TGCGCCAGCACGCGGACTAGCGGGACTGAGACCCAGTACTTC
NA,TRBV18,TRBD2,TRBJ2-1,CASSPGLAGRNEQFF,TGTGCCAGCTCACCGGGACTAGCGGGAAGGAATGAGCAGTTCTTC
NA,TRBV27,NA,TRBJ1-2,CASSLGLGVGGYTF,TGTGCCAGCAGTCTGGGACTTGGGGTTGGTGGCTACACCTTC
few,TRBV29-1,TRBD2,TRBJ2-1,CSVEDYSGSPYNEQFF,TGCAGCGTTGAAGATTATAGCGGGAGTCCCTACAATGAGCAGTTCTTC
once,TRBV5-8,NA,TRBJ2-3,CATPSWSVADTQYF,TGTGCCACTCCCTCTTGGAGTGTCGCAGATACGCAGTATTTT
NA,TRBV5-1,TRBD2,TRBJ2-7,CASSLPIPGLAGDSYEQYF,TGCGCCAGCAGCCTGCCCATTCCGGGACTAGCGGGAGACTCCTACGAGCAGTACTTC
NA,TRBV7-2,NA,TRBJ1-2,CASSPGAAYGYTF,TGTGCCAGCAGTCCGGGAGCTGCCTATGGCTACACCTTC
NA,TRBV5-4,TRBD1,TRBJ1-2,CASSLGTGTGAYGYTF,TGTGCCAGCAGCTTGGGGACAGGGACAGGGGCCTATGGCTACACCTTC
NA,TRBV2,NA,TRBJ2-7,CASTLLHEQYF,TGTGCCAGCACCTTACTCCACGAGCAGTACTTC
NA,TRBV5-6,TRBD1,TRBJ1-4,CASSYGQVEKLFF,TGTGCCAGCAGCTATGGACAGGTTGAAAAACTGTTTTTT
NA,TRBV15,NA,TRBJ1-1,CATSRLGATEAFF,TGTGCCACCAGCAGACTGGGGGCCACTGAAGCTTTCTTT
medium-sized,TRBV2,TRBD1,TRBJ1-2,CASREDRGRNYGYTF,TGTGCCAGCAGGGAAGACAGGGGGCGAAACTATGGCTACACCTTC
NA,TRBV25-1,TRBD1,TRBJ1-6,CASRGDREPFGSPLHF,TGTGCCAGCAGGGGGGACAGGGAACCCTTTGGGTCACCCCTCCACTTT
medium-sized,TRBV27,NA,TRBJ1-4,CASSLGGALEKLFF,TGTGCCAGCAGTTTAGGAGGGGCATTGGAAAAACTGTTTTTT
few,TRBV27,NA,TRBJ1-2,CASSLGQPTFWGYTF,TGTGCCAGCAGTTTAGGACAGCCGACCTTTTGGGGCTACACCTTC
NA,TRBV15,NA,TRBJ1-2,CATRENYGYTF,TGTGCCACCAGGGAGAACTATGGCTACACCTTC
NA,TRBV2,NA,TRBJ2-5,CASTRTKKETQYF,TGTGCCAGCACCAGGACTAAAAAAGAGACCCAGTACTTC
NA,TRBV19,NA,TRBJ1-3,CASSIWSSGNTIYF,TGTGCCAGTAGTATATGGTCCTCTGGAAACACCATATATTTT
NA,TRBV5-1,NA,TRBJ1-1,CASSLYLQGNTEAFF,TGCGCCAGCAGCTTGTACCTACAGGGGAACACTGAAGCTTTCTTT
NA,TRBV29-1,NA,TRBJ2-1,CSVELRGAGNEQFF,TGCAGCGTTGAACTTCGGGGGGCTGGAAATGAGCAGTTCTTC
NA,TRBV2,NA,TRBJ2-7,CAIFDTHYEQYF,TGTGCCATATTCGACACCCACTACGAGCAGTACTTC
NA,TRBV5-1,NA,TRBJ1-1,CASSLGPQGTTEAFF,TGCGCCAGCAGCTTGGGGCCGCAGGGTACAACTGAAGCTTTCTTT
NA,TRBV30,NA,TRBJ2-7,CACQGAMASGPYEQYF,TGTGCCTGCCAGGGGGCGATGGCTAGCGGGCCTTACGAGCAGTACTTC
NA,TRBV7-9,TRBD2,TRBJ2-3,CASSPQTSGVIADTQYF,TGTGCCAGCAGCCCGCAAACTAGCGGGGTGATCGCAGATACGCAGTATTTT
few,TRBV30,NA,TRBJ2-2,CAWNTGELFF,TGTGCCTGGAACACCGGGGAGCTGTTTTTT
NA,TRBV11-3,NA,TRBJ2-2,CASSQNTGELFF,TGTGCCAGCAGTCAGAACACCGGAGAGCTGTTTTTT
NA,TRBV5-3,NA,TRBJ2-7,CARSGDYEQYF,TGTGCCAGAAGCGGGGACTACGAGCAGTACTTC
NA,TRBV4-1,NA,TRBJ2-2,CASSQDAVPLCNTGELFF,TGCGCCAGCAGCCAAGATGCGGTTCCATTATGTAACACCGGGGAGCTGTTTTTT
NA,TRBV30,NA,TRBJ2-3,CAWSGLWDAGADTQYF,TGTGCCTGGAGTGGGCTATGGGACGCGGGTGCAGATACGCAGTATTTT